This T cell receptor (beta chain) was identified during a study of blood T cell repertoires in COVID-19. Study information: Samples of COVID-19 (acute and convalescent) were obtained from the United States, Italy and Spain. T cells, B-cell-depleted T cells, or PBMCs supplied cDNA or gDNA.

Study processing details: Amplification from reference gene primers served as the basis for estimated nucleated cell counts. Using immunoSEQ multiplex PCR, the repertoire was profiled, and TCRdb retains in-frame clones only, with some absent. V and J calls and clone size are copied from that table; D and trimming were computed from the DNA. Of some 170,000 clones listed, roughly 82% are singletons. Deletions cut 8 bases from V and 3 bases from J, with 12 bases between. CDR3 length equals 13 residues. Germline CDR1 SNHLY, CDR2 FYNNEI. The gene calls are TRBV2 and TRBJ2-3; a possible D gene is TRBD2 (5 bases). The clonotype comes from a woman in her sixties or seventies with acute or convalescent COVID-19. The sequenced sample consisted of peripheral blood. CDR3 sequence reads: CASAARETDTQYF. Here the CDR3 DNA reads TGTGCCAGCGCGGCTAGGGAGACAGATACGCAGTATTTT.